The clone carrying this TCR beta chain was seen repeatedly, ten times or more. The CDR3 is made up of 10 amino acids. Germline-derived CDR1 and CDR2 are DFQATT and SNEGSKA (reference sequence). The V and J ends lost 5 bases and 4 bases respectively, with 3 bases between them. For TCR, cDNA came from 5'RACE template switching, which added a universal primer site and UMIs. TCRdb re-called the 5' RACE reads through MiXCR, storing one row per CDR3 protein. The data hold around 110,000 distinct CDR3 sequences, with 8% to 9.5% observed a single time. This entry belongs to a study of T cells after yellow fever vaccination.

J is TRBJ2-1 and V is TRBV20-1, with no clear D. The sample was CD8+ T cells sorted from PBMCs, taken 45 days after the yellow fever booster vaccination. This receptor was obtained from a man aged 25 to 40 who received the YFV17D yellow fever vaccine. CDR3 DNA: TGCAGTGCTGAATACAATGAGCAGTTCTTC. Translating gives CSAEYNEQFF.